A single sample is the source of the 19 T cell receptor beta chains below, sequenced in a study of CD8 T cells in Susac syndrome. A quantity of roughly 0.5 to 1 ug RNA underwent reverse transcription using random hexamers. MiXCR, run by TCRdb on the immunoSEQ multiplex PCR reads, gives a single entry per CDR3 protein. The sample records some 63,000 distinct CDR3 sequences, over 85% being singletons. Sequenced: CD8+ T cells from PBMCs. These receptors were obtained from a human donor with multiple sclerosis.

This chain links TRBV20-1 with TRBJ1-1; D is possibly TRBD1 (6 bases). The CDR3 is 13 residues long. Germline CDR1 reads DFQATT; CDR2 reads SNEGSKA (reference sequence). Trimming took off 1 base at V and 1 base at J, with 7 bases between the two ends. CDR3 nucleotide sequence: TGCAGTGCTAGAGGGGGGCCGAACACTGAAGCTTTCTTT. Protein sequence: CSARGGPNTEAFF.

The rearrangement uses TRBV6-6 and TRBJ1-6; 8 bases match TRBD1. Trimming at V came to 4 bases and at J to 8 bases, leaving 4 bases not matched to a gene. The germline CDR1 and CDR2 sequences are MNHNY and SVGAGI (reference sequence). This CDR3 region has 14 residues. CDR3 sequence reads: CASSFTGGDSPLHF. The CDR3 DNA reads TGTGCCAGCAGTTTTACAGGGGGTGATTCACCCCTCCACTTT.

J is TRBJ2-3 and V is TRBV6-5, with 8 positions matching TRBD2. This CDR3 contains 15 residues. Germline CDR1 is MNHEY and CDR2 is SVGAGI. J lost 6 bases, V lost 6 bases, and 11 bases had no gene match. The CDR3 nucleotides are TGTGCCAGCAGCCCGCCCGGGAGGGAGAGGGATACGCAGTATTTT. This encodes CASSPPGRERDTQYF.

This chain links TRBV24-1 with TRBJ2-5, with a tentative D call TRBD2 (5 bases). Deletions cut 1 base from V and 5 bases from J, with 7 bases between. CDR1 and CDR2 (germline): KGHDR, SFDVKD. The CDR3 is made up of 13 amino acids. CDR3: CATSDFGVETQYF. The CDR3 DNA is TGTGCCACCAGTGATTTCGGGGTCGAGACCCAGTACTTC.

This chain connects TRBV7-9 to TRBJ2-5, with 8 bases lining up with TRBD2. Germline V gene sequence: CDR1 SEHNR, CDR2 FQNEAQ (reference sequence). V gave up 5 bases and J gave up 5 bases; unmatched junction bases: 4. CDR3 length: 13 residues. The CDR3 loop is CASSRSGEETQYF. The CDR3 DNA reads TGTGCCAGCAGCCGTAGCGGGGAGGAGACCCAGTACTTC.

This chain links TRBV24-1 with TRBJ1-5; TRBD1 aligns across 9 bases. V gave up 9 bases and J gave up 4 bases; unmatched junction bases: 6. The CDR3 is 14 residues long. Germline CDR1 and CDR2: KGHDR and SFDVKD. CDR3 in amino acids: CATGGTGNNQPQHF. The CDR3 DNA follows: TGTGCCACCGGTGGGACAGGGAATAATCAGCCCCAGCATTTT.

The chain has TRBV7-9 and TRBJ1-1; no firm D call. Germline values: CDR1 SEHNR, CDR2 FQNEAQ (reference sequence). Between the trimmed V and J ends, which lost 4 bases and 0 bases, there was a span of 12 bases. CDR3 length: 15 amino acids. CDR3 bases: TGTGCCAGCAGCTCTTATGGAGGACTGAACACTGAAGCTTTCTTT. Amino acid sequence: CASSSYGGLNTEAFF.

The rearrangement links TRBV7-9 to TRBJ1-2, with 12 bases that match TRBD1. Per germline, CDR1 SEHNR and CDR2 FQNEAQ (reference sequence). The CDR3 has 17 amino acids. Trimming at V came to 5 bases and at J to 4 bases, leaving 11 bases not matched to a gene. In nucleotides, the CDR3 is TGTGCCAGCAGCCACTCCCGCGGGACAGGGGGCAGCTATGGCTACACCTTC. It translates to CASSHSRGTGGSYGYTF.

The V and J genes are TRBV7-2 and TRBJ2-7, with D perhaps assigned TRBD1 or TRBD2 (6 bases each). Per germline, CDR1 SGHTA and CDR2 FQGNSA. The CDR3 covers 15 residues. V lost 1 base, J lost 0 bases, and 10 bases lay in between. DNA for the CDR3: TGTGCCAGCAGCTTAGGGGGGGCCACCTCCTACGAGCAGTACTTC. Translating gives CASSLGGATSYEQYF.

In nucleotides, the CDR3 is TGTGCTAGTGGTTTGGAACTACGGGACAGGGACGGTTTGGCCAATGAGCAGTTCTTC. This encodes CASGLELRDRDGLANEQFF. The rearrangement links TRBV12-5 to TRBJ2-1; 9 nucleotides line up with TRBD1. Germline-derived CDR1 and CDR2 are LGHNT and FRNRAP. The CDR3 totals 19 residues. Trimming cost V 1 base and J 6 bases; bases outside gene matches: 16.

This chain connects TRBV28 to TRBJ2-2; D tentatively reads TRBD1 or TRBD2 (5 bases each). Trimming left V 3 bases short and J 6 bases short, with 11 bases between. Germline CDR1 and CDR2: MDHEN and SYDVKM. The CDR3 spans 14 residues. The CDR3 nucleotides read TGTGCCAGCAGTTTGCCGGGGACGGCCGGGGAGCTGTTTTTT. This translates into CASSLPGTAGELFF.

The CDR3: CASSLTGANYGYTF. The CDR3 coding sequence is TGTGCCAGCAGTTTAACGGGGGCAAACTATGGCTACACCTTC. The chain uses TRBV28 and TRBJ1-2, with D possibly TRBD1 on 6 matching bases. The CDR3 has 14 amino acids. V was pared by 2 bases and J by 2 bases, with 9 bases between. Germline V gene sequence: CDR1 MDHEN, CDR2 SYDVKM.

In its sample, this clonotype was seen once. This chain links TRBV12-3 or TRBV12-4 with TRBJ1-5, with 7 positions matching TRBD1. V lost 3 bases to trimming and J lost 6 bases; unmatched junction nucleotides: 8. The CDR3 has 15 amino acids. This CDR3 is CASSFQDRAGQPQHF. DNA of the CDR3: TGTGCCAGCAGTTTTCAAGACAGGGCGGGTCAGCCCCAGCATTTT.

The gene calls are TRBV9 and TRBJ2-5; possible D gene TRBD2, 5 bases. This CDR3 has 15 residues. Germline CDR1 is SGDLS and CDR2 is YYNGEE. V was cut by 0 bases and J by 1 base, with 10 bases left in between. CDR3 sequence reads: CASSVEGSGQETQYF. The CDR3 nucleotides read TGTGCCAGCAGCGTAGAGGGCAGCGGCCAAGAGACCCAGTACTTC. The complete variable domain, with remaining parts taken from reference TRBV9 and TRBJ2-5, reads DSGVTQTPKHLITATGQRVTLRCSPRSGDLSVYWYQQSLDQGLQFLIQYYNGEERAKGNILERFSAQQFPDLHSELNLSSLELGDSALYFCASSVEGSGQETQYFGPGTRLLVL.

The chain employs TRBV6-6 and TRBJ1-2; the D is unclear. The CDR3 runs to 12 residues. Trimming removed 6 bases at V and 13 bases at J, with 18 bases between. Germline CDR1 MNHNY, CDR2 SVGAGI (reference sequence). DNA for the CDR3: TGTGCCAGCAGCCCCCTGGGTCGAAGAGGCACCTTC. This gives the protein CASSPLGRRGTF.

CDR3 loop: CASSLTWQENTEAFF. The CDR3, as DNA: TGTGCCAGCAGCCTAACGTGGCAAGAGAACACTGAAGCTTTCTTT. This chain uses TRBV11-3 with TRBJ1-1; no clear D gene. V shed 5 bases and J shed 1 base, with 14 bases lying between them. Per the germline V gene, CDR1 is SGHNT and CDR2 is YENEEA. This CDR3 comprises 15 residues.

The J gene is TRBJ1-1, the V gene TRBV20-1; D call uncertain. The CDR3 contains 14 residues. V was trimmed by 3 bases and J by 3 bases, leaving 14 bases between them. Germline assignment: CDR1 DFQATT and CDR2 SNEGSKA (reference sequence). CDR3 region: CSARSTSGDTEAFF. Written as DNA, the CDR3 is TGCAGTGCTAGGTCGACCTCTGGTGACACTGAAGCTTTCTTT.

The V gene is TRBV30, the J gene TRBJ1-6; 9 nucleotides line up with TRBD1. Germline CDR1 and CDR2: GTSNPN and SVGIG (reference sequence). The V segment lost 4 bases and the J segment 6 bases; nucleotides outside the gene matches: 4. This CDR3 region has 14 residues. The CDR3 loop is CAWTPGQGNSPLHF. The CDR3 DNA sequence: TGTGCCTGGACCCCGGGACAGGGTAATTCACCCCTCCACTTT. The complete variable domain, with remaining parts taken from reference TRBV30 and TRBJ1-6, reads SQTIHQWPATLVQPVGSPLSLECTVEGTSNPNLYWYRQAAGRGLQLLFYSVGIGQISSEVPQNLSASRPQDRQFILSSKKLLLSDSGFYLCAWTPGQGNSPLHFGNGTRLTVT.

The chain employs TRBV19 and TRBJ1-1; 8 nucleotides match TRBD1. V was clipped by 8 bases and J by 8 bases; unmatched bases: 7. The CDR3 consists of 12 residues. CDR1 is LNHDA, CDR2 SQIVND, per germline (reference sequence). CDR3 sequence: CASRQGSYEAFF. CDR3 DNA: TGTGCCAGTCGACAGGGGTCTTACGAAGCTTTCTTT.